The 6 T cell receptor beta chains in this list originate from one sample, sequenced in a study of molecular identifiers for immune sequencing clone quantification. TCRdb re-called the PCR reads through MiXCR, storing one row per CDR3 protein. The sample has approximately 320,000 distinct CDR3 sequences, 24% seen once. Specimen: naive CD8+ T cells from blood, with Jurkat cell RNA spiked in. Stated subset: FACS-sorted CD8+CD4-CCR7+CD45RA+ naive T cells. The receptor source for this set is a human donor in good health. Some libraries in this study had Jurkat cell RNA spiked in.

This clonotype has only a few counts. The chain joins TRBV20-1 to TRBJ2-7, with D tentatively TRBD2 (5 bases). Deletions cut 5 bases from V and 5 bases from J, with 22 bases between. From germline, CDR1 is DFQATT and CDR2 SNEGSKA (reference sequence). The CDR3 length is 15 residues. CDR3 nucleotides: TGCAGTGCTGGAGGTCCGGCCGGGCCCCTCGACGAGCAGTACTTC. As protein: CSAGGPAGPLDEQYF.

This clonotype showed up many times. Written as DNA, the CDR3 is TGTGCCAGCAGCCCGGGACAGCATAATGAAAAACTGTTTTTT. Translation: CASSPGQHNEKLFF. The chain is built from TRBV12-3 or TRBV12-4 and TRBJ1-4; 7 bases are a match to TRBD1. This CDR3 contains 14 residues. The junction had 5 bases not matched to a gene; V was cut back by 6 bases and J by 4 bases.

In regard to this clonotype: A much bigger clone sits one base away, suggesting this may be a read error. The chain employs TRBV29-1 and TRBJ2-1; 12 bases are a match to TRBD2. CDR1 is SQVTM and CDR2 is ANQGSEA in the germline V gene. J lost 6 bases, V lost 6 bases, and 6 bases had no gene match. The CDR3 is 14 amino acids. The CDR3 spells CSVEGLAGSNEQFF. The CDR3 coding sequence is TGCAGCGTGGAGGGACTAGCGGGCAGCAATGAGCAGTTCTTC.

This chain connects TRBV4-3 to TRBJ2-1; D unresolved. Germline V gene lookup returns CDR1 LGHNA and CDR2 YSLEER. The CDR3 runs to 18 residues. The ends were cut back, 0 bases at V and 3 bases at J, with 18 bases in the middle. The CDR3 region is CASSQEAPSFWGYNEQFF. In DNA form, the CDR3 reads TGCGCCAGCAGCCAAGAAGCCCCGTCCTTCTGGGGCTACAATGAGCAGTTCTTC.

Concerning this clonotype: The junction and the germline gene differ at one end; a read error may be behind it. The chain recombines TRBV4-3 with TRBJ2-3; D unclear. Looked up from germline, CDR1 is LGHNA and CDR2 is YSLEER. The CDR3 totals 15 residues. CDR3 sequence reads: CARSQAGPGSDTQYF. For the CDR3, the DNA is TGCGCCCGCAGCCAAGCTGGCCCAGGATCAGATACGCAGTATTTT.

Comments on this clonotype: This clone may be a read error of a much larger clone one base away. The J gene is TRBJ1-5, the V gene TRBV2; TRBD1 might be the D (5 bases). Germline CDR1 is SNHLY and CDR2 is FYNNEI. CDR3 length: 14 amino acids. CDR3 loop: CASSDSYSNQHQHF. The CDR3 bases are TGTGCCAGCAGCGACAGTTATAGCAATCAGCACCAGCATTTT.